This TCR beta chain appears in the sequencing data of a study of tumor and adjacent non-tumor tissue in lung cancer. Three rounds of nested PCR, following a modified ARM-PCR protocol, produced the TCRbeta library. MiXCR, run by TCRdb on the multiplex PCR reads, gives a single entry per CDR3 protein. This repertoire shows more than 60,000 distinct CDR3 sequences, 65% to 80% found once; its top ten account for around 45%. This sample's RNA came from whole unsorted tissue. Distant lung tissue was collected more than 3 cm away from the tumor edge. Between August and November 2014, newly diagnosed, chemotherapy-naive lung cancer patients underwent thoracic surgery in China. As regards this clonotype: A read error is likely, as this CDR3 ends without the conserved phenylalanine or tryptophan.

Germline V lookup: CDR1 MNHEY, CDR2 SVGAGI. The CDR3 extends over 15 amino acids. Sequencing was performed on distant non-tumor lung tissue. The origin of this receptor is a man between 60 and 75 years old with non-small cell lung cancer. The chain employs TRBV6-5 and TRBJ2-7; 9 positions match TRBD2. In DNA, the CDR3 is TGTGCCAGCAGATACTCGACTAGCGGAGAAGGTGAGCAGTACATC. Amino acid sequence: CASRYSTSGEGEQYI.